This passage covers 15 T cell receptor beta chains from one sample sequenced in a study of shared clonotypes between healthy human individuals. The method was immunoSEQ multiplex PCR; TCRdb's version includes in-frame clones alone and lacks a portion of them. The sample has about 2.4 million clones; roughly 93% are singletons. Sequenced input: naive CD4+ T cells from PBMCs. Specified subset: CD45RA+ positively selected. The source of these receptors is a man younger than 30 in good health. Some clones in this sample may be carry-over from other donors' samples.

V gene TRBV4-2 combines with J gene TRBJ1-5; tentative D call: TRBD1 (5 bases). The CDR3 length is 18 residues. Germline CDR1 LGHNA, CDR2 YNFKEQ. V was clipped by 1 base and J by 3 bases, with 19 bases between them. The CDR3 loop is CASSQGGGEQPLNQPQHF. The CDR3 DNA reads as TGTGCCAGCAGCCAAGGTGGAGGGGAGCAGCCTCTCAATCAGCCCCAGCATTTT.

The chain employs TRBV29-1 and TRBJ1-5; 9 bases are a match to TRBD1. Germline-derived CDR1 and CDR2 are SQVTM and ANQGSEA. V shed 6 bases and J 9 bases; nucleotides not matched to a gene: 9. The CDR3 is 13 residues long. CDR3 residues: CSVLQGAGWPQHF. The CDR3 nucleotides read TGCAGCGTCCTACAGGGGGCTGGTTGGCCCCAGCATTTT.

This chain joins TRBV5-5 and TRBJ1-1; D unclear. Germline V gene lookup returns CDR1 SGHKS and CDR2 YYEKEE (reference sequence). The CDR3 spans 15 residues. The V end was cut by 0 bases, the J end by 4 bases, with 13 bases between. CDR3 loop: CASSLAGRIPTEAFF. CDR3 bases: TGTGCCAGCAGCTTGGCAGGTCGGATCCCCACTGAAGCTTTCTTT.

The chain carries TRBV5-1 and TRBJ2-2; 8 bases align to TRBD1. The CDR3 runs 17 residues. J gave up 0 bases and V 3 bases, and 7 bases lay outside the gene matches. Germline values: CDR1 SGHRS, CDR2 YFSETQ. CDR3: CASSSQTQGANTGELFF. In DNA, the CDR3 is TGCGCCAGCAGCTCTCAGACACAGGGGGCGAACACCGGGGAGCTGTTTTTT.

This clone was observed once. The chain combines TRBV18 with TRBJ1-5; D remains unclear. The germline V and J ends were trimmed by 5 bases and 4 bases, with 9 bases remaining between them. Germline lookup yields CDR1 KGHSH and CDR2 LQKENI. There are 13 residues in the CDR3. CDR3 region: CASSSDQNQPQHF. The CDR3 region has the DNA TGTGCCAGCTCATCCGACCAAAATCAGCCCCAGCATTTT.

V usage is TRBV5-4 and J usage is TRBJ2-7; D remains unclear. From germline, CDR1 is SGHNT and CDR2 YYREEE (reference sequence). The CDR3 covers 15 residues. Trimming took off 3 bases at V and 5 bases at J, with 18 bases between the two ends. CDR3 sequence: CASSSPSRTDHEQYF. Written as DNA, the CDR3 is TGTGCCAGCAGCTCCCCGAGCAGAACGGATCACGAGCAGTACTTC. The entire variable domain, with the rest obtained from reference TRBV5-4 and TRBJ2-7, is as follows: ETGVTQSPTHLIKTRGQQVTLRCSSQSGHNTVSWYQQALGQGPQFIFQYYREEENGRGNFPPRFSGLQFPNYSSELNVNALELDDSALYLCASSSPSRTDHEQYFGPGTRLTVT.

The genes are TRBV7-3 and TRBJ2-3; D not certain. CDR1 SGHTA and CDR2 FQGTGA come from the germline V gene. This CDR3 has 14 residues. The germline V and J ends were trimmed by 3 bases and 2 bases, with 9 bases remaining between them. The CDR3 DNA is TGTGCCAGCAGCTTGGGTAGATTCACAGATACGCAGTATTTT. Amino acids: CASSLGRFTDTQYF.

The gene calls are TRBV21-1 and TRBJ2-1. TRBV21-1 is deemed a pseudogene. CDR3 size: 12 residues. CDR3 sequence reads: CASSKEISRQFF. CDR3 coding DNA: TGTGCCAGCAGCAAAGAGATATCCCGGCAGTTCTTC.

This chain links TRBV5-4 with TRBJ1-4; D remains ambiguous. V was pared by 4 bases and J by 5 bases, with 15 bases between. The CDR3 sequence is 15 residues long. The V gene's germline CDR1 is SGHNT and CDR2 YYREEE (reference sequence). This CDR3 is CASSERSAWNEKLFF. The CDR3 DNA is TGTGCCAGCAGCGAACGTTCGGCCTGGAATGAAAAACTGTTTTTT. Combining the CDR3 with reference TRBV5-4 and TRBJ1-4 gives the whole variable domain ETGVTQSPTHLIKTRGQQVTLRCSSQSGHNTVSWYQQALGQGPQFIFQYYREEENGRGNFPPRFSGLQFPNYSSELNVNALELDDSALYLCASSERSAWNEKLFFGSGTQLSVL.

The chain has TRBV11-2 and TRBJ2-1; the D gene is possibly TRBD2 (6 bases). V dropped 4 bases and J dropped 4 bases, with 23 bases sitting between them. Germline values: CDR1 SGHAT, CDR2 FQNNGV. This CDR3 is built from 18 residues. In DNA, the CDR3 is TGTGCCAGCAGCTCAACGACTAGTAGATCGGGCCGATACAATGAGCAGTTCTTC. Its protein product is CASSSTTSRSGRYNEQFF.

The V call is TRBV5-1, the J call TRBJ2-3; 11 positions match TRBD2. CDR1 and CDR2 from the germline V gene are SGHRS and YFSETQ. J lost 4 bases, V lost 5 bases, and 6 bases had no gene match. The CDR3 extends over 15 amino acids. This CDR3 reads CASRPIAGGADTQYF. CDR3 sequence (DNA): TGCGCCAGCAGGCCCATAGCGGGAGGGGCAGATACGCAGTATTTT. Using reference TRBV5-1 and TRBJ2-3 for the parts outside the CDR3, the full variable domain is KAGVTQTPRYLIKTRGQQVTLSCSPISGHRSVSWYQQTPGQGLQFLFEYFSETQRNKGNFPGRFSGRQFSNSRSEMNVSTLELGDSALYLCASRPIAGGADTQYFGPGTRLTVL.

The rearrangement uses TRBV28 and TRBJ1-1; TRBD1 is a possible D gene (5 bases). Trimming shortened V by 4 bases and J by 0 bases, and 12 bases separated the two germline ends. CDR3 size: 15 residues. CDR1 and CDR2 (germline): MDHEN, SYDVKM. This CDR3 is CASSWGRVLNTEAFF. Here the CDR3 DNA reads TGTGCCAGCAGTTGGGGCAGGGTCCTGAACACTGAAGCTTTCTTT.

V usage is TRBV4-2 and J usage is TRBJ2-1; 8 positions agree with TRBD2. The germline CDR1 and CDR2 sequences are LGHNA and YNFKEQ. The CDR3 runs 16 residues. The V segment lost 1 base and the J segment 9 bases; nucleotides outside the gene matches: 11. The CDR3 DNA reads as TGTGCCAGCAGCCAAGTGGCTAGCGGGTCCCTCGGTGAGCAGTTCTTC. This translates into CASSQVASGSLGEQFF.

The genes are TRBV7-2 and TRBJ2-2; D remains ambiguous. The CDR3 spans 12 residues. Trimming removed 6 bases at V and 7 bases at J, with 9 bases between. Germline V CDR1 and CDR2: SGHTA, FQGNSA. The DNA of the CDR3 is TGTGCCAGCAGTAGGTGGGGCGGGGAGCTGTTTTTT. It yields the protein CASSRWGGELFF.

The V gene is TRBV9, the J gene TRBJ1-2; 9 nucleotides line up with TRBD1. The ends lost 4 bases at V and 2 bases at J; junction bases unmatched: 9. The CDR3 runs 16 residues. Germline values: CDR1 SGDLS, CDR2 YYNGEE. DNA of the CDR3: TGTGCCAGCAGCCCCTCATCCGGGACAGGGAACTATGGCTACACCTTC. Translated, it gives CASSPSSGTGNYGYTF. Variable domain in full (rest from reference TRBV9 and TRBJ1-2): DSGVTQTPKHLITATGQRVTLRCSPRSGDLSVYWYQQSLDQGLQFLIQYYNGEERAKGNILERFSAQQFPDLHSELNLSSLELGDSALYFCASSPSSGTGNYGYTFGSGTRLTVV.